The sequence of this T cell receptor beta chain was determined in a study of cytomegalovirus exposure and HLA in healthy donors. Overall study results and limits: Immune exposure information available was restricted to CMV serostatus.

Concerning this clone itself: Its antigen is not known.

PCR employed 60 Vbeta and 13 Jbeta primers. The protocol was immunoSEQ multiplex PCR, while the TCRdb copy is restricted to in-frame clones and leaves out a portion. The sample includes about 55,000 clones, around 79% of them seen just once. CDR3 length equals 16 residues. Trimming removed 2 bases at V and 1 base at J, with 13 bases between. The germline V gene encodes CDR1 SGHAT and CDR2 FQNNGV. This receptor was taken from a female donor in good health and CMV-seronegative. Sample: PBMCs. The chain uses TRBV11-2 and TRBJ2-3; D possibly corresponds to TRBD2 (5 bases). CDR3 in amino acids: CASSLRWTSGTDTQYF. CDR3 DNA sequence: TGTGCCAGCAGCTTAAGGTGGACTTCAGGCACAGATACGCAGTATTTT.